This TCR beta chain was found in a study of T-cell reconstitution after alpha-beta-depleted transplantation in children. Unique molecular identifiers tagged the TCRbeta library. Using its own MiXCR run on the PCR reads, TCRdb lists one record per CDR3 protein. The table includes 95,000 to 150,000 distinct CDR3 sequences, 23% detected once. The CDR3 is 13 amino acids. Germline V gene data show CDR1 as LGHDT and CDR2 as YNNKEL (reference sequence). V shed 4 bases and J shed 0 bases, with 6 bases lying between them. At least ten counts were recorded for this clonotype. The chain uses TRBV3-1 and TRBJ1-1, with D hard to call. The sample consisted of PBMCs, mostly from graft donor cells, taken 180 days after TCRalphabeta/CD19-depleted stem cell transplant. The source of this sequence is a male patient between 2 and 15 years old who had a stem cell transplant for chronic granulomatous disease, so the T cells may come from the graft donor. The CDR3 DNA sequence: TGTGCCAGCAGCCGGGATTTGAACACTGAAGCTTTCTTT. It codes for CASSRDLNTEAFF.